This T cell receptor beta chain was recovered during a study of blood T cell repertoires in COVID-19 (dated by TCRdb to the early 2020s). Background on the whole study: Samples covering the acute and convalescent phases of COVID-19 were provided by collaborators in the United States, Italy and Spain. The material from the prospective study consisted of cDNA or gDNA derived from T cells, B-cell-depleted T cells, or PBMCs. Deeply sampled blood TCRbeta repertoires from subjects exposed to, actively infected with, or recovered from COVID-19 were included in the dataset. A freely available public database, intended as a resource for researchers studying the immune response to SARS-CoV-2, is where the repertoires were released. The samples were drawn from two sources: the first 160 participants of the ongoing ImmuneRACE study, and fewer than 1,500 subjects contributed by 6 global collaborators. A de-identified subject ID, COVID-19 status, age in years and sex were almost always included in the sample metadata. Where HLA class I and class II types were available, the types were taken from metadata supplied by the sample provider, not from assay-based typing.

The immunoSEQ Assay, a bias-controlled multiplex PCR, was used to amplify TCRbeta CDR3 regions from genomic DNA. As for the original processing: The number of nucleated cells in each sample was estimated from the amplification of reference gene primers within the assay. To quantify the absolute abundance of each unique TCRbeta CDR3 rearrangement, sequence reads were collapsed and filtered. For each sample, productive Simpson clonality was calculated as the square root of Simpson's diversity index over productive rearrangements. TCRdb retrieved this table from immuneACCESS and kept in-frame rearrangements only. Not all clones are present; in checked studies, unresolved V genes account for under half, and no reason is known for the remainder. The V and J calls and the clone size are those of that table, but D and trimming were determined from the DNA. The sample table holds 190,000 or so clones, of which about 81% were seen once. Around 9.2% of the sample is taken by the ten largest.

This clone was observed a single time. It lacks a known antigen. The record has no base qualities; no much larger clone is one base away. In the prospective study, participants were roughly 18 to 100 years old, resided in about two dozen geographic areas of the United States, and were enrolled through a virtual design. Cohort assignment in the prospective study relied on participant-reported clinical history from a screening survey and a study questionnaire. Recovered participants in ImmuneRACE Cohort 3 were defined as having two consecutive negative NP/OP PCR tests, clearance from a healthcare professional, or resolution of symptoms. In the prospective study, whole blood, serum and a nasopharyngeal or oropharyngeal swab were collected from each participant by mobile phlebotomists. Over a roughly 2-month period, participants in the prospective study had the option of providing additional blood draws and questionnaires. Before DNA extraction, prospective study blood samples were shipped either frozen or at room temperature.

Broader findings and caveats from the paper: The amount of clinical and demographic metadata varied by source and participant and was provided uncurated.

Reading from cysteine to phenylalanine, the CDR3 counts 15 amino acids. The CDR3 DNA has 45 bases and is translated from base 1. CDR1 is given as MGHRA and CDR2 as YSYEKL, both from the germline V gene. Trimming accounts for 1 base at V and 2 bases at J, while the number of junction bases matched to no gene is 2. This receptor chain uses TRBV4-1 and TRBJ2-3; 8 middle bases align to TRBD1. The sample comprised PBMCs or T cells enriched from blood (not recorded which). The sequence derives from a man aged 35-49 years who had recovered from COVID-19. The CDR3 loop reads CASSQGQGPTDTQYF. The DNA is TGCGCCAGCAGCCAAGGACAGGGGCCCACAGATACGCAGTATTTT.